The entry below describes one T cell receptor beta chain. Its antigen remains unidentified. V lost 3 bases and J lost 0, with 11 bases in between. The CDR3 is 15 amino acids. Per germline, CDR1 SGHRS and CDR2 YFSETQ. The sample belongs to a study of cytomegalovirus exposure and HLA in healthy donors. At the level of the study: Later, an analysis reported that the approximately 120 validation repertoires had used the same platform as the roughly 720 first-cohort repertoires. Broader study findings: Cytomegalovirus-associated TCR beta chains were listed, numbering 164. A subsequent analysis found that TCR clusters from the first cohort also tended to co-occur in the 120 or so validation repertoires, with 90% to 95% of cluster scores above 0.

The assay was immunoSEQ multiplex PCR, and TCRdb's table has in-frame clones only and misses some. This table holds a few hundred thousand clones, over 75% found once. The chain combines TRBV5-1 with TRBJ2-3, with TRBD1 as a possible D gene (6 bases). The sequenced sample was PBMCs. This sequence was found in a woman aged 18-30 years in good health and CMV-seronegative. The CDR3 DNA follows: TGCGCCAGCAGCTCCGGGACAACTAGCACAGATACGCAGTATTTT. This translates into CASSSGTTSTDTQYF.